The present T cell receptor beta chain was sequenced within a study of blood T cell repertoires in COVID-19. The CDR3 sequence is 15 residues long. The V and J ends lost 1 base and 1 base respectively, with 11 bases between them. The V gene's germline CDR1 is SGDLS and CDR2 YYNGEE. Clones were sequenced by immunoSEQ multiplex PCR, and TCRdb holds only the in-frame ones, with some missing. The sample carries approximately 68,000 clones, about 80% recorded once. The sample comprised peripheral blood. This TCR was sampled from a human donor in a cohort sampled during active COVID-19. The V gene is TRBV9, the J gene TRBJ1-1; tentatively, D is TRBD1 (5 bases). The chain's CDR3 is CASSVRGGANTEAFF. In nucleotides, the CDR3 is TGTGCCAGCAGCGTACGTGGTGGGGCGAACACTGAAGCTTTCTTT.